These T cell receptor beta chains were read from a single sample in a study of blood T cell repertoires in COVID-19. Measured with immunoSEQ multiplex PCR; TCRdb has only the in-frame clones, and not every one. The sample holds about 300,000 clones, around 89% seen once. Sequenced input: peripheral blood. The receptors come from a man aged 35 to 55 with acute or convalescent COVID-19. The CDR3 runs from the conserved cysteine through the conserved F or W. A D gene is named only where the DNA matches it firmly. The size entry is marked missing in some rows and otherwise reads once, few, many or a size class.

cdr3_length	d_call	clone_size	v_call	j_call	cdr3_nt	cdr3_aa
14	.	.	TRBV11-2	TRBJ2-1	TGTGCCAGCAGCTTGAGTAGCGACCTTGAGGAGCAGTTCTTC	CASSLSSDLEEQFF
15	.	.	TRBV27	TRBJ1-2	TGTGCCAGCAGTTTTGGCGGGGGTGAAGGGTATGGCTACACCTTC	CASSFGGGEGYGYTF
14	.	.	TRBV6-2/TRBV6-3	TRBJ1-5	TGTGCCAGCAGTTACGAGGGATGGAATCAGCCCCAGCATTTT	CASSYEGWNQPQHF
15	.	.	TRBV14	TRBJ2-2	TGTGCCAGCAGCCAAAAAAAGGGGGACACCGGGGAGCTGTTTTTT	CASSQKKGDTGELFF
16	.	.	TRBV9	TRBJ1-1	TGTGCCAGCAGCGTAGAACAGGGCCTTATGAACACTGAAGCTTTCTTT	CASSVEQGLMNTEAFF
15	TRBD2	.	TRBV19	TRBJ2-3	TGTGCCAGCGCTAGGGCGGGGGGGCCCACAGATACGCAGTATTTT	CASARAGGPTDTQYF
16	.	few	TRBV5-1	TRBJ1-6	TGCGCCAGCAGCCCCCTTGGGAAGGACAGTAATTCACCCCTCCACTTT	CASSPLGKDSNSPLHF
14	.	few	TRBV3-1/TRBV3-2	TRBJ2-3	TGTGCCAGCAGCCCTACTATAAGCACAGATACGCAGTATTTT	CASSPTISTDTQYF
15	TRBD1	few	TRBV20-1	TRBJ1-5	TGCAGTGCTAGTTCGGACAGGCTTAGCAATCAGCCCCAGCATTTT	CSASSDRLSNQPQHF
15	.	.	TRBV28	TRBJ1-1	TGTGCCAGCACCCCGGCGGGGGGGGTAACGACTGAAGCTTTCTTT	CASTPAGGVTTEAFF
14	.	.	TRBV2	TRBJ1-6	TGTGCCAGCAGTGGACGGCGGGGAGATTCACCCCTCCACTTT	CASSGRRGDSPLHF
15	TRBD1	.	TRBV5-4	TRBJ1-2	TGTGCCAGCAGCGAAGTGGGGACAGGGTCCCGCGGCTACACCTTC	CASSEVGTGSRGYTF
15	TRBD2	.	TRBV5-1	TRBJ2-1	TGCGCCAGCAGCTTCATAGCGGGGGAACTAAATGAGCAGTTCTTC	CASSFIAGELNEQFF
15	TRBD2	once	TRBV30	TRBJ2-2	TGTGCCTGGAGTGTTGGCGGGGGGCTAGGCGGGGAGCTGTTTTTT	CAWSVGGGLGGELFF
12	.	.	TRBV11-2	TRBJ1-2	TGTGCCAGCAGCTTATCTGTCTATGGCTACACCTTC	CASSLSVYGYTF
14	.	.	TRBV4-2	TRBJ2-7	TGTGCCAGCAGCCAAGGGGACAACCTAGGGGAGCAGTACTTC	CASSQGDNLGEQYF
18	TRBD1	.	TRBV19	TRBJ1-4	TGTGCCAGTAGGAAACCGAGGGTCGGGACAGGGAGGAATGAAAAACTGTTTTTT	CASRKPRVGTGRNEKLFF
17	TRBD1	.	TRBV11-2	TRBJ2-7	TGTGCCAGCAGCTTAGAATTACAGGGGGCAGGCTCCTACGAGCAGTACTTC	CASSLELQGAGSYEQYF
13	.	once	TRBV5-1	TRBJ2-1	TGCGCCAGCAGCGCCGACAGTTACAATGAGCAGTTCTTC	CASSADSYNEQFF
12	.	.	TRBV13	TRBJ1-2	TGTGCCAGCAGCTCCGGACTATATGGCTACACCTTC	CASSSGLYGYTF
17	TRBD2	.	TRBV9	TRBJ2-1	TGTGCCAGCAGCCCCGGGACTAGCGGGGGGTTCTACAATGAGCAGTTCTTC	CASSPGTSGGFYNEQFF